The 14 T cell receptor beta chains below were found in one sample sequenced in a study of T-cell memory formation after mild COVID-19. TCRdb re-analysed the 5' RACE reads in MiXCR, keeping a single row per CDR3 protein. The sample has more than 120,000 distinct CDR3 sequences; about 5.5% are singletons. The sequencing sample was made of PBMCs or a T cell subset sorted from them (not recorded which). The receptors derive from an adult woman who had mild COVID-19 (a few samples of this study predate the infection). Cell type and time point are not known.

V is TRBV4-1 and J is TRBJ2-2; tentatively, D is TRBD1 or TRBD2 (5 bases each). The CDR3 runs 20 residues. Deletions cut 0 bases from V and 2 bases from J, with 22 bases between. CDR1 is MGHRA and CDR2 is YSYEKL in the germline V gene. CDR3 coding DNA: TGCGCCAGCAGCCAAGACCCTGGGGGTTATCGACAGCCCAACACCGGGGAGCTGTTTTTT. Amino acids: CASSQDPGGYRQPNTGELFF.

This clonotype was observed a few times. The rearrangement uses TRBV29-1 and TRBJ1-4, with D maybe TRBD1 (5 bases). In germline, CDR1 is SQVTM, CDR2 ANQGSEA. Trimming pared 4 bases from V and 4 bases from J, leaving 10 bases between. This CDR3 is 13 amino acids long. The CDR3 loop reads CSVARQLNEKLFF. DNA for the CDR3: TGCAGCGTTGCGCGACAGCTTAATGAAAAACTGTTTTTT.

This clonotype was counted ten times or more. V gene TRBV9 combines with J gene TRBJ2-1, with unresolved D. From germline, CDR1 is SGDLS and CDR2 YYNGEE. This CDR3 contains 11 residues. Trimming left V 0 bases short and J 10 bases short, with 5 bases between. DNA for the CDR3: TGTGCCAGCAGCGTAGCGACGGAGCAGTTCTTC. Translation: CASSVATEQFF.

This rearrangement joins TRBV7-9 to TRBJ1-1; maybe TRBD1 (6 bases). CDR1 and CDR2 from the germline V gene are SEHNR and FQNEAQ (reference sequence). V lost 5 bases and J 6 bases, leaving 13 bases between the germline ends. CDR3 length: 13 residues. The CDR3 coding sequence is TGTGCCAGCAGCCCACAGGGTTTTTCTGAAGCTTTCTTT. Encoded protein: CASSPQGFSEAFF.

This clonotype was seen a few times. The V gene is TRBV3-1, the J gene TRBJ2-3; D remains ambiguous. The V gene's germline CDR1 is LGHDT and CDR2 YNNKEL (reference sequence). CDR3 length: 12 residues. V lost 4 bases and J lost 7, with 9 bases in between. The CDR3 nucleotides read TGTGCCAGCAGCCTACACGCGAATACGCAGTATTTT. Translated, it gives CASSLHANTQYF.

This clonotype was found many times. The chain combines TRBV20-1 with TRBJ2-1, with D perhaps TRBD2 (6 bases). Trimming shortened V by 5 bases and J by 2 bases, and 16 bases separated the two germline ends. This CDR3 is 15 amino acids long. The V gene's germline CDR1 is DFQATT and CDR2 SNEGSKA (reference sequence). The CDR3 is CSAGTQGGTYNEQFF. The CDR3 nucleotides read TGCAGTGCTGGCACCCAGGGAGGCACCTACAATGAGCAGTTCTTC.

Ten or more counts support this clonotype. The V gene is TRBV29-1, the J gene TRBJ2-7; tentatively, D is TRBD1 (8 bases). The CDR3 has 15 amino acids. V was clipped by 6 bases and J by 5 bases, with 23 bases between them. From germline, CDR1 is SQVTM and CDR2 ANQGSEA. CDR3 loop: CSVSQGTGGVHEQYF. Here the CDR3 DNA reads TGCAGCGTCTCCCAGGGAACAGGGGGGGTCCACGAGCAGTACTTC.

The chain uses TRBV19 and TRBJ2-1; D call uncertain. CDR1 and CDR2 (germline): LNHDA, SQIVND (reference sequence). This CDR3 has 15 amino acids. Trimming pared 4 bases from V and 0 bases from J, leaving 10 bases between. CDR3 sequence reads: CASSSSLSSYNEQFF. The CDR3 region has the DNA TGTGCCAGTAGTAGCAGTCTCAGCTCCTACAATGAGCAGTTCTTC.

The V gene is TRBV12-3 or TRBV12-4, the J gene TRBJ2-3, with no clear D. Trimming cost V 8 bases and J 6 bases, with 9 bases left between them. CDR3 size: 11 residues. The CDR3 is CASGLRDTQYF. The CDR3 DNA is TGTGCCAGCGGCCTTAGGGATACGCAGTATTTT.

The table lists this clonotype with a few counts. CDR3 nucleotides: TGCAGTGCTAGGACAGTCCTCGGCGGGGCGACATACAATGAGCAGTTCTTC. Protein sequence: CSARTVLGGATYNEQFF. The chain recombines TRBV20-1 with TRBJ2-1, with D possibly being TRBD2 (6 bases). CDR3 length: 17 residues. Germline assignment: CDR1 DFQATT and CDR2 SNEGSKA (reference sequence). With 3 bases removed from V and 4 bases from J, the gap between germline ends came to 22 bases.

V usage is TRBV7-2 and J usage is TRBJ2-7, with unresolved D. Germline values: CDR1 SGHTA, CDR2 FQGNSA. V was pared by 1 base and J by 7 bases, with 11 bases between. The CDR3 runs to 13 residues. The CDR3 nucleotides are TGTGCCAGCAGCTTAGAAGCGCGCAGGGAGCAGTACTTC. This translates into CASSLEARREQYF.

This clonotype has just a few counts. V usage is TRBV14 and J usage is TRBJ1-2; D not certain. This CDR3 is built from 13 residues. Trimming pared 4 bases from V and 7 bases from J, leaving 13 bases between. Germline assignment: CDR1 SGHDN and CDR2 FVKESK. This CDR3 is CASSPTGLGGYTF. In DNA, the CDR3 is TGTGCCAGCAGCCCCACGGGGTTGGGTGGCTACACCTTC.

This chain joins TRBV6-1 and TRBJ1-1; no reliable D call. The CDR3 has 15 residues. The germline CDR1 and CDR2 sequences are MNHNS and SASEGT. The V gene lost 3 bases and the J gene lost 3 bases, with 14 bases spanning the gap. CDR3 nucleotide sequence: TGTGCCAGCAGTGAGGTACGAGGTTGGGACACTGAAGCTTTCTTT. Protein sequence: CASSEVRGWDTEAFF.

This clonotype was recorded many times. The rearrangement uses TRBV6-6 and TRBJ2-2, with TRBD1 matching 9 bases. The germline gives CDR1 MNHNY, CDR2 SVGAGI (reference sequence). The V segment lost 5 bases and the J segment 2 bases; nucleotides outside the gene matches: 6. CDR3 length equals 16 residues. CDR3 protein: CASSDKQGANTGELFF. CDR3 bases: TGTGCCAGCAGTGACAAACAGGGGGCTAACACCGGGGAGCTGTTTTTT.